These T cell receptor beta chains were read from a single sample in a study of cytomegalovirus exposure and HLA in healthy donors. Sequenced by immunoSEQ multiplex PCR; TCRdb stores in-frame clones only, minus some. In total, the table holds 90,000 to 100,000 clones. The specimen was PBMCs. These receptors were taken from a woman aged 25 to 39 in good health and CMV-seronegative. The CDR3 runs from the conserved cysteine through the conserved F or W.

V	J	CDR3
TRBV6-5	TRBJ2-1	CASSHPGGDEQFF
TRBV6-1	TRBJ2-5	CASSEVTRGEGTQYF
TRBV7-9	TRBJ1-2	CASSLGDRRFNYGYTF
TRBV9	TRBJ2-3	CASSVVGLAGGRDTQYF
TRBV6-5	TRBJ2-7	CASSYRGVRSYEQYF
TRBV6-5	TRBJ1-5	CAGSYSAGNQPQHF
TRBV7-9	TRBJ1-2	CASSLAGQGGYGYTF
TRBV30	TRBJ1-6	CASGRGGSDSPLHF
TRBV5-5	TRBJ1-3	CASSLVDRGLGGNTIYF
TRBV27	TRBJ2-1	CASSSGTSGLNEQFF
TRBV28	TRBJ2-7	CASRPTGFGEQYF
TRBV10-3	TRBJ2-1	CAISAQGDEQFF
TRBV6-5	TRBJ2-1	CASSYSRRNNEQFF
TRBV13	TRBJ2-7	CASRPSGQGVNEQYF
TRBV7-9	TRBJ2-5	CASSPGVAGELGETQYF
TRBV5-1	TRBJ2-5	CASSPDRDETQYF
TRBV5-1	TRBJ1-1	CASSPGTANTEAFF